Shown below are 24 T cell receptor beta chains from a single sample sequenced in a study of shared clonotypes between healthy human individuals. The protocol was immunoSEQ multiplex PCR, while the TCRdb copy is restricted to in-frame clones and leaves out a portion. The data contain around 700,000 clones, roughly 72% of them singletons. The sample taken for sequencing was memory CD4+ T cells sorted from blood. As for subset: CD45RA-negative fraction. The receptors here all came from a woman aged 25 to 39 in good health.

The rearrangement links TRBV20-1 to TRBJ2-3; D is unclear. The V and J ends lost 1 base and 4 bases respectively, with 3 bases between them. The germline gives CDR1 DFQATT, CDR2 SNEGSKA (reference sequence). This CDR3 has 11 amino acids. Here the CDR3 reads CSARASDTQYF. For the CDR3, the DNA is TGCAGTGCTAGAGCTTCAGATACGCAGTATTTT.

The CDR3 DNA reads as TGCAGCCCACGGATCTCCGGGACCGCGGGTGAGCAGTTCTTC. It specifies CSPRISGTAGEQFF. J is TRBJ2-1 and V is TRBV29-1; D assignment may be TRBD1 or TRBD2 (5 bases each). The length of the CDR3 is 14 residues. With 8 bases removed from V and 9 bases from J, the gap between germline ends came to 23 bases. The germline V gene encodes CDR1 SQVTM and CDR2 ANQGSEA.

The table lists this clone with a few counts. The V and J genes are TRBV15 and TRBJ2-5; perhaps D is TRBD1 or TRBD2 (6 bases each). The CDR3 covers 13 residues. Trimming took off 5 bases at V and 5 bases at J, with 12 bases between the two ends. The germline V gene has CDR1 LNHNV and CDR2 YYDKDF (reference sequence). The CDR3 loop reads CATSGGGRETQYF. The DNA for the CDR3 is TGTGCCACCAGCGGAGGGGGACGGGAGACCCAGTACTTC.

This clone was found many times. The chain couples TRBV11-2 to TRBJ2-3; a possible D gene is TRBD2 (6 bases). Deletions cut 6 bases from V and 4 bases from J, with 14 bases between. Germline values: CDR1 SGHAT, CDR2 FQNNGV. This CDR3 comprises 14 residues. The CDR3 sequence is CASSPPPSADTQYF. CDR3 nucleotide sequence: TGTGCCAGCAGTCCACCTCCTAGCGCAGATACGCAGTATTTT. Supplemented by reference TRBV11-2 and TRBJ2-3, the full variable domain reads EAGVAQSPRYKIIEKRQSVAFWCNPISGHATLYWYQQILGQGPKLLIQFQNNGVVDDSQLPKDRFSAERLKGVDSTLKIQPAKLEDSAVYLCASSPPPSADTQYFGPGTRLTVL.

This chain joins TRBV11-1 and TRBJ2-1; unclear D gene. The length of the CDR3 is 13 residues. Germline lookup yields CDR1 SGHAT and CDR2 FQDESV (reference sequence). Trimming pared 0 bases from V and 8 bases from J, leaving 8 bases between. This chain's CDR3 is CASSLAHEDEQFF. The CDR3 nucleotides read TGTGCCAGCAGCTTAGCTCATGAGGATGAGCAGTTCTTC.

V usage is TRBV5-1 and J usage is TRBJ2-5, with D perhaps TRBD2 (5 bases). The CDR3 is 14 amino acids. V lost 2 bases, J lost 3 bases, and 11 bases lay in between. Germline CDR1 reads SGHRS; CDR2 reads YFSETQ. CDR3 loop: CASSFVGIEETQYF. The CDR3 nucleotides read TGCGCCAGCAGCTTTGTCGGGATCGAAGAGACCCAGTACTTC. The full variable domain, its missing parts supplied by reference TRBV5-1 and TRBJ2-5, is KAGVTQTPRYLIKTRGQQVTLSCSPISGHRSVSWYQQTPGQGLQFLFEYFSETQRNKGNFPGRFSGRQFSNSRSEMNVSTLELGDSALYLCASSFVGIEETQYFGPGTRLLVL.

The rearrangement joins TRBV28 to TRBJ1-5; 7 positions agree with TRBD1. The CDR3 has 13 amino acids. Germline V gives CDR1 MDHEN, CDR2 SYDVKM. V shed 6 bases, J shed 4 bases, and the junction held 3 bases outside the gene matches. In DNA, the CDR3 is TGTGCCAGCAGCCCAGGGGGAAATCAGCCCCAGCATTTT. Translation: CASSPGGNQPQHF. Based on the CDR3 plus reference TRBV28 and TRBJ1-5, the full variable domain is DVKVTQSSRYLVKRTGEKVFLECVQDMDHENMFWYRQDPGLGLRLIYFSYDVKMKEKGDIPEGYSVSREKKERFSLILESASTNQTSMYLCASSPGGNQPQHFGDGTRLSIL.

This rearrangement joins TRBV28 to TRBJ2-2; maybe TRBD2 (5 bases). Trimming stripped 4 bases from V and 1 base from J, with 13 bases between. Germline-derived CDR1 and CDR2 are MDHEN and SYDVKM. This CDR3 contains 16 residues. CDR3 region: CASSWYRDVNTGELFF. CDR3 coding DNA: TGTGCCAGCAGTTGGTACCGGGATGTGAACACCGGGGAGCTGTTTTTT.

The rearrangement joins TRBV11-2 to TRBJ2-1; 9 nucleotides agree with TRBD2. The CDR3 is made up of 15 amino acids. V gave up 1 base and J gave up 9 bases; unmatched junction bases: 7. Germline lookup yields CDR1 SGHAT and CDR2 FQNNGV. The CDR3 spells CASSLVAGVFTEQFF. CDR3 bases: TGTGCCAGCAGCTTAGTAGCGGGAGTATTCACTGAGCAGTTCTTC.

The V call is TRBV2, the J call TRBJ2-2; unclear D gene. Trimming removed 6 bases from V and 2 bases from J, with 13 bases in between. The V gene's germline CDR1 is SNHLY and CDR2 FYNNEI. CDR3 length: 15 amino acids. CDR3 in DNA: TGTGCCAGCAGAAAGATCAGGTCCAACACCGGGGAGCTGTTTTTT. Amino acid sequence: CASRKIRSNTGELFF.

This chain links TRBV11-2 with TRBJ2-5, with D possibly TRBD2 on 5 matching bases. V was clipped by 5 bases and J by 5 bases, with 12 bases between them. The germline gives CDR1 SGHAT, CDR2 FQNNGV. The CDR3 runs 13 residues. DNA of the CDR3: TGTGCCAGCAGCCGAGGGTTTGGGGAGACCCAGTACTTC. Translating gives CASSRGFGETQYF.

The chain recombines TRBV7-9 with TRBJ1-1; D is perhaps TRBD1 (5 bases). The CDR3 covers 15 residues. Germline V gene sequence: CDR1 SEHNR, CDR2 FQNEAQ (reference sequence). Trimming left V 4 bases short and J 4 bases short, with 16 bases between. The CDR3 nucleotides read TGTGCCAGCAGCTCGAACACAGGACAAATCACTGAAGCTTTCTTT. This encodes CASSSNTGQITEAFF. Full variable domain (rest looked up from reference TRBV7-9 and TRBJ1-1): DTGVSQNPRHKITKRGQNVTFRCDPISEHNRLYWYRQTLGQGPEFLTYFQNEAQLEKSRLLSDRFSAERPKGSFSTLEIQRTEQGDSAMYLCASSSNTGQITEAFFGQGTRLTVV.

J is TRBJ1-2 and V is TRBV7-3; no firm D call. V lost 1 base, J lost 10 bases, and 16 bases lay in between. Looked up from germline, CDR1 is SGHTA and CDR2 is FQGTGA. The CDR3 length is 14 residues. CDR3 residues: CASSLSSGSLYYTF. The CDR3 DNA reads as TGTGCCAGCAGCTTAAGCTCTGGGAGTTTGTACTACACCTTC.

This rearrangement joins TRBV6-6 to TRBJ1-3, with D possibly TRBD1 on 6 matching bases. This CDR3 comprises 15 residues. The ends were cut back, 6 bases at V and 0 bases at J, with 12 bases in the middle. Germline V gene data show CDR1 as MNHNY and CDR2 as SVGAGI (reference sequence). In DNA, the CDR3 is TGTGCCAGCAGCGTACAGGGTTTCTCTGGAAACACCATATATTTT. Encoded protein: CASSVQGFSGNTIYF.

This rearrangement joins TRBV6-5 to TRBJ2-6, with D perhaps TRBD1 or TRBD2 (5 bases each). Germline CDR1 reads MNHEY; CDR2 reads SVGAGI. Trimming took 4 bases from V and 1 from J, leaving 8 bases between them. The CDR3 covers 15 residues. Here the CDR3 DNA reads TGTGCCAGCAGTTGGGACGGATCTGGGGCCAACGTCCTGACTTTC. Amino acids: CASSWDGSGANVLTF.

V gene TRBV4-1 combines with J gene TRBJ2-5; D is perhaps TRBD1 (7 bases). V shed 0 bases and J shed 5 bases, with 16 bases lying between them. In germline, CDR1 is MGHRA, CDR2 YSYEKL. The CDR3 has 16 amino acids. The CDR3 spells CASSQDLGAGGETQYF. The CDR3 region has the DNA TGCGCCAGCAGCCAAGATCTGGGGGCAGGGGGGGAGACCCAGTACTTC.

The chain recombines TRBV25-1 with TRBJ2-3; 9 positions agree with TRBD2. J lost 4 bases, V lost 3 bases, and 8 bases had no gene match. The germline V gene has CDR1 MGHDK and CDR2 SYGVNS. The CDR3 length is 16 residues. CDR3: CASSEKAGGVPDTQYF. The CDR3 DNA is TGTGCCAGCAGTGAGAAAGCGGGAGGTGTACCAGATACGCAGTATTTT.

The sample holds many counts of this clone. The chain recombines TRBV10-1 with TRBJ2-7; 7 bases fit TRBD2. The trim removed 0 bases at V and 4 bases at J, leaving 12 bases unmatched. The germline gives CDR1 WNHNN, CDR2 SYGVQD (reference sequence). The CDR3 has 17 amino acids. Here the CDR3 reads CASSESGFGGSNYEQYF. In DNA form, the CDR3 reads TGCGCCAGCAGTGAGTCCGGGTTTGGCGGGAGTAATTACGAGCAGTACTTC.

The chain has TRBV7-2 and TRBJ2-2; D could derive from TRBD1 or TRBD2 (5 bases each). CDR1 is SGHTA, CDR2 FQGNSA, per germline. The ends were cut back, 6 bases at V and 0 bases at J, with 17 bases in the middle. This CDR3 is built from 17 residues. In DNA, the CDR3 is TGTGCCAGCAGACCTCCGGGACCAATCGCGAACACCGGGGAGCTGTTTTTT. It translates to CASRPPGPIANTGELFF. The full variable domain, completed using reference TRBV7-2 and TRBJ2-2, is GAGVSQSPSNKVTEKGKDVELRCDPISGHTALYWYRQSLGQGLEFLIYFQGNSAPDKSGLPSDRFSAERTGGSVSTLTIQRTQQEDSAVYLCASRPPGPIANTGELFFGEGSRLTVL.

The CDR3 loop is CASTPSVGSGYTF. DNA for the CDR3: TGTGCCAGCACCCCCTCTGTGGGATCTGGCTACACCTTC. The V and J genes are TRBV28 and TRBJ1-2; D not certain. The V gene's germline CDR1 is MDHEN and CDR2 SYDVKM. This CDR3 comprises 13 residues. V was shortened by 7 bases and J by 7 bases, with 16 bases between the two germline ends.

V is TRBV23-1 and J is TRBJ1-3, with D maybe TRBD1 (5 bases). TRBV23-1 is assigned to the ORF class and has an uncertain function. CDR3 length equals 21 residues. Trimming took off 4 bases at V and 0 bases at J, with 28 bases between the two ends. In DNA, the CDR3 is TGCGCCAGCAGTCCACTCCCCAGGGACGGAAAAACTTGTTACTCTGGAAACACCATATATTTT. Translation gives CASSPLPRDGKTCYSGNTIYF.

In its sample, this clone was seen once. The gene calls are TRBV2 and TRBJ2-2; the D is unclear. CDR3 length: 12 amino acids. The ends were cut back, 6 bases at V and 4 bases at J, with 6 bases in the middle. Germline V gives CDR1 SNHLY, CDR2 FYNNEI. This CDR3 reads CASRLGTGELFF. Here the CDR3 DNA reads TGTGCCAGCAGGTTGGGCACCGGGGAGCTGTTTTTT.

The chain recombines TRBV11-2 with TRBJ2-1; D gene ambiguous. CDR3 size: 13 residues. Trimming stripped 1 base from V and 6 bases from J, with 7 bases between. CDR1 and CDR2 (germline): SGHAT, FQNNGV. This CDR3 is CASSLGQSNEQFF. The CDR3 nucleotides are TGTGCCAGCAGCTTAGGGCAGTCCAATGAGCAGTTCTTC.

This clone was picked up a small number of times. The chain recombines TRBV6-4 with TRBJ2-6, with D perhaps TRBD2 (6 bases). Trimming took 2 bases from V and 4 from J, leaving 9 bases between them. CDR1 and CDR2 (germline): MRHNA, SNTAGT. The CDR3 extends over 15 amino acids. DNA of the CDR3: TGTGCCAGCAGTGACAGGGCGGGAGGGGCCAACGTCCTGACTTTC. As protein: CASSDRAGGANVLTF.